The clone carrying this TCR beta chain has ten or more counts. The target antigen is unknown. Trimming removed 0 bases at V and 6 bases at J, with 18 bases between. The germline gives CDR1 LGHNA, CDR2 YSLEER. The CDR3 extends over 17 amino acids. The sample belongs to a study of blood T cells in healthy people across ages. Whole-study results and caveats: Age advanced and TCR beta diversity per million T cells fell, roughly linearly.

Alongside a J-beta primer mix, a sample-barcoded 5' primer served in a second PCR lasting about 7 to 12 cycles. TCRdb independently ran MiXCR on the 5' RACE reads; one entry per CDR3 protein. The data hold around 790,000 distinct CDR3 sequences, with roughly 44% observed a single time. Drawn from each donor were roughly 9.4 milliliters of peripheral blood. Total RNA, at least 5 micrograms per sample, was extracted from PBMCs. The source is a man in his sixties in good health. Sequenced input: blood. The V and J genes are TRBV4-3 and TRBJ1-5, with D possibly matching TRBD1 (5 bases). Here the CDR3 DNA reads TGCGCCAGCAGCCAAGATAGAGGGGCTTCAGCAATTCAGCCCCAGCATTTT. It yields the protein CASSQDRGASAIQPQHF.